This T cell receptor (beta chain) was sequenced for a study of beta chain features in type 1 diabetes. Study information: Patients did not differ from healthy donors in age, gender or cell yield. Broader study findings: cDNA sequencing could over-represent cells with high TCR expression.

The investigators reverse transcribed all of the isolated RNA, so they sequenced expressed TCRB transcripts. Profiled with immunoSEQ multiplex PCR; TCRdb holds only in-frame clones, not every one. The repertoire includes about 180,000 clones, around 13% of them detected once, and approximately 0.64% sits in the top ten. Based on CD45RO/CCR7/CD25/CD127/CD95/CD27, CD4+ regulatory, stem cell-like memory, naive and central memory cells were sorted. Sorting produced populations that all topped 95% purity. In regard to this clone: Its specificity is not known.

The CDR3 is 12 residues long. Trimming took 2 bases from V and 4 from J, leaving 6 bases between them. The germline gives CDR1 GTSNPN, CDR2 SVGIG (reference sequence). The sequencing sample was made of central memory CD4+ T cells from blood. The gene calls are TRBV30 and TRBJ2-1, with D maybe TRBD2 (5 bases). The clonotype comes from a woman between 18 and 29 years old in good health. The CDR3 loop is CAWSRGYNEQFF. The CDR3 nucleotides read TGTGCCTGGAGTCGGGGTTACAATGAGCAGTTCTTC.